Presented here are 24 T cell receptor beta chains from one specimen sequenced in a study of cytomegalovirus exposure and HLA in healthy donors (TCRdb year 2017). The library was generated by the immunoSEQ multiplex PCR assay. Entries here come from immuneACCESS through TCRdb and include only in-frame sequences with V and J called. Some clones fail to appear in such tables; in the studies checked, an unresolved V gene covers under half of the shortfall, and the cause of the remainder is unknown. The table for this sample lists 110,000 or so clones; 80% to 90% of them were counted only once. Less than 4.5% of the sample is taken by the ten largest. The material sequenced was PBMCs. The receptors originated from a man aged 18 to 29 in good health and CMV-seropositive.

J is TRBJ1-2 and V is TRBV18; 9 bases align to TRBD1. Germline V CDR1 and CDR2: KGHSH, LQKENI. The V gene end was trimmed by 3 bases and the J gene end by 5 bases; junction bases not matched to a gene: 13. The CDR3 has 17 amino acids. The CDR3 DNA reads TGTGCCAGCTCACCTCTACGCCCGGGACAGGGATCTTATGGCTACACCTTC. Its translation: CASSPLRPGQGSYGYTF.

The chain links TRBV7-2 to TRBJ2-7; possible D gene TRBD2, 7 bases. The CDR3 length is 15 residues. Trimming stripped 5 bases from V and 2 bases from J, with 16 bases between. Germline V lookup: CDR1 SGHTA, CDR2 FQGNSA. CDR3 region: CASSRPAGAAYEQYF. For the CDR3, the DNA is TGTGCCAGCAGCAGGCCGGCGGGGGCGGCCTACGAGCAGTACTTC. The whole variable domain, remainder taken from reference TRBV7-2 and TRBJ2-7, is GAGVSQSPSNKVTEKGKDVELRCDPISGHTALYWYRQSLGQGLEFLIYFQGNSAPDKSGLPSDRFSAERTGGSVSTLTIQRTQQEDSAVYLCASSRPAGAAYEQYFGPGTRLTVT.

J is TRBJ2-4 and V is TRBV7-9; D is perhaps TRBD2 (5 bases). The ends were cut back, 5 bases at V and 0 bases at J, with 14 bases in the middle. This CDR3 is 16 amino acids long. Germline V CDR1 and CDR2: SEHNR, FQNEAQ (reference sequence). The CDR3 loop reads CASSPPVGLAKNIQYF. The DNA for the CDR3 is TGTGCCAGCAGCCCCCCTGTTGGACTAGCCAAAAACATTCAGTACTTC.

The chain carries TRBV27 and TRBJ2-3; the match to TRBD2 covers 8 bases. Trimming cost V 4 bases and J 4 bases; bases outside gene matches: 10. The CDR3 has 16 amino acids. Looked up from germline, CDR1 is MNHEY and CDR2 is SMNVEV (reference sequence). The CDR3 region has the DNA TGTGCCAGCAGTTCTCTAGCGGGTCAGATCGCAGATACGCAGTATTTT. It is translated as CASSSLAGQIADTQYF.

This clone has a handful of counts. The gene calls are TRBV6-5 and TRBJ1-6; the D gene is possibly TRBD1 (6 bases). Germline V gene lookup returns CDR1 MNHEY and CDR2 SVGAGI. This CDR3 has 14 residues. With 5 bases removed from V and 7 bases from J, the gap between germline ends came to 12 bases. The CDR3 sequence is CASSRKDRNSPLHF. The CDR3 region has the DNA TGTGCCAGCAGTCGAAAGGACAGAAATTCACCCCTCCACTTT.

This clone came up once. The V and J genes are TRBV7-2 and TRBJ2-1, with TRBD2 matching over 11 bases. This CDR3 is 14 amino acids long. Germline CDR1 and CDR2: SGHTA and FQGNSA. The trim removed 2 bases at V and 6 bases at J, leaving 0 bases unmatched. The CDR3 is CASSLLAGGNEQFF. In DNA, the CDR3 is TGTGCCAGCAGCTTACTAGCGGGGGGCAATGAGCAGTTCTTC.

CDR3 loop: CASSVAKDTQYF. The CDR3 nucleotides are TGTGCCAGCAGCGTAGCTAAAGATACGCAGTATTTT. V usage is TRBV9 and J usage is TRBJ2-3; D uncertain. The germline V gene encodes CDR1 SGDLS and CDR2 YYNGEE. Trimming removed 0 bases at V and 5 bases at J, with 4 bases between. The CDR3 sequence is 12 residues long.

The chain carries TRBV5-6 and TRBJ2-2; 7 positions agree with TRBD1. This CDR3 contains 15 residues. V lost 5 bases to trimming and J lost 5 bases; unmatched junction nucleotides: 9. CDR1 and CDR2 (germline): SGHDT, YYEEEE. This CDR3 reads CASRPYRGRTGELFF. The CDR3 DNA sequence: TGTGCCAGCAGACCCTACAGGGGTCGGACCGGGGAGCTGTTTTTT.

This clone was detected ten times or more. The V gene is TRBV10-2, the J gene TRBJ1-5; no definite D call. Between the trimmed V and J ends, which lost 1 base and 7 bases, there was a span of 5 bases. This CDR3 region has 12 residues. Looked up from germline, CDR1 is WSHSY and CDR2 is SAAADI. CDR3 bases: TGCGCCAGCAGTGAGTTGGGCCAGCCCCAGCATTTT. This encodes CASSELGQPQHF.

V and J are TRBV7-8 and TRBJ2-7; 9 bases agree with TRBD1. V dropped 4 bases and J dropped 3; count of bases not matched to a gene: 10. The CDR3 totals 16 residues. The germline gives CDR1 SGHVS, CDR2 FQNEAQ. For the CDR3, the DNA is TGTGCCAGCAGCTCTAACAACAGGGGGCGCATCTACGAGCAGTACTTC. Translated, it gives CASSSNNRGRIYEQYF.

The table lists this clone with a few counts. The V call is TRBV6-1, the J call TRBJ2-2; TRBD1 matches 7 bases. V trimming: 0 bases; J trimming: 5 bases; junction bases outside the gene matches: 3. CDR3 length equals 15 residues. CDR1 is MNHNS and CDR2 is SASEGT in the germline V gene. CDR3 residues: CASSEAGGRTGELFF. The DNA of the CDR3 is TGTGCCAGCAGTGAAGCAGGGGGCCGAACCGGGGAGCTGTTTTTT.

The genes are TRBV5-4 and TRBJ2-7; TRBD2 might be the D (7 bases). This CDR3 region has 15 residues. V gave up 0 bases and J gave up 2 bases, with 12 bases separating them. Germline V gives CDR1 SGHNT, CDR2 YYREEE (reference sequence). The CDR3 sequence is CASSLEGGTAYEQYF. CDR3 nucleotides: TGTGCCAGCAGCTTGGAGGGGGGGACGGCCTACGAGCAGTACTTC. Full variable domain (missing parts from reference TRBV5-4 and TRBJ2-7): ETGVTQSPTHLIKTRGQQVTLRCSSQSGHNTVSWYQQALGQGPQFIFQYYREEENGRGNFPPRFSGLQFPNYSSELNVNALELDDSALYLCASSLEGGTAYEQYFGPGTRLTVT.

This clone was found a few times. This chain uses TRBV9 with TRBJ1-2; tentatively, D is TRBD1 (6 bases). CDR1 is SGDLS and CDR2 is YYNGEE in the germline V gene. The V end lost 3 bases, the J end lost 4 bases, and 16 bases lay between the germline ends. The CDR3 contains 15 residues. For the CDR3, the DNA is TGTGCCAGCAGCGGATCGACAGGCGGACTCTATGGCTACACCTTC. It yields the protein CASSGSTGGLYGYTF.

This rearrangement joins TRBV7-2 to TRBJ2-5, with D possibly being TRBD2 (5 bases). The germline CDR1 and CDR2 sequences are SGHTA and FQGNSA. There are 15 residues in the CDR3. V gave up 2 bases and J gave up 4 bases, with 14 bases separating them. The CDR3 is CASSLMGSPGETQYF. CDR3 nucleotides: TGTGCCAGCAGCTTAATGGGGAGTCCGGGAGAGACCCAGTACTTC. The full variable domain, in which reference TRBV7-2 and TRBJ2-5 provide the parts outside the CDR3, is GAGVSQSPSNKVTEKGKDVELRCDPISGHTALYWYRQSLGQGLEFLIYFQGNSAPDKSGLPSDRFSAERTGGSVSTLTIQRTQQEDSAVYLCASSLMGSPGETQYFGPGTRLLVL.

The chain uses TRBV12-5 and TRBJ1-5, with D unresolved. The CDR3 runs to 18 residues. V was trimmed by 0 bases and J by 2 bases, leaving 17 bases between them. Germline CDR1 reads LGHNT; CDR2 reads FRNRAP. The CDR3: CASGLVLGGIERNQPQHF. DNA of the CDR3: TGTGCTAGTGGTTTGGTTTTAGGAGGGATTGAACGCAATCAGCCCCAGCATTTT. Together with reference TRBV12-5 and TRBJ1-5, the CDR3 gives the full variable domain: DARVTQTPRHKVTEMGQEVTMRCQPILGHNTVFWYRQTMMQGLELLAYFRNRAPLDDSGMPKDRFSAEMPDATLATLKIQPSEPRDSAVYFCASGLVLGGIERNQPQHFGDGTRLSIL.

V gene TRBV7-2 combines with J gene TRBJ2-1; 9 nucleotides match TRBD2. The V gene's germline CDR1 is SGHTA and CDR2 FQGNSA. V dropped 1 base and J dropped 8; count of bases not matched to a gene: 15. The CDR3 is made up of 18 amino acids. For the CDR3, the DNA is TGTGCCAGCAGCTTAGTAGGCGGGATGGGAGCGGGGGGCCATGAGCAGTTCTTC. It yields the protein CASSLVGGMGAGGHEQFF.

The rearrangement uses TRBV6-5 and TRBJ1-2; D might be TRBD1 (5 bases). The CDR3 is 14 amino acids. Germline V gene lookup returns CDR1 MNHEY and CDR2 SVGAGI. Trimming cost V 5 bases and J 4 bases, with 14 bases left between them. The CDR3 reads CASSGRGSGYGYTF. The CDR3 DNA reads TGTGCCAGCAGTGGCCGGGGGTCGGGCTATGGCTACACCTTC.

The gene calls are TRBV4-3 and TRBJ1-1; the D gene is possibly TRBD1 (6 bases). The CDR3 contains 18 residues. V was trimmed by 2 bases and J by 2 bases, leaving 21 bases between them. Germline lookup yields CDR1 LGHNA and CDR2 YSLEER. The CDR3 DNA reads TGCGCCAGCAGCCAATTATCACTCCGCCAGGGGAAAAACACTGAAGCTTTCTTT. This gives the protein CASSQLSLRQGKNTEAFF.

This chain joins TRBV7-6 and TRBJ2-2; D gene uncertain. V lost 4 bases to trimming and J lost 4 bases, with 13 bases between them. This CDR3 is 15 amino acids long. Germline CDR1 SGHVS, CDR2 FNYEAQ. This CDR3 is CASSSVPLLTGELFF. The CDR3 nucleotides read TGTGCCAGCAGCTCCGTACCTTTACTCACCGGGGAGCTGTTTTTT.

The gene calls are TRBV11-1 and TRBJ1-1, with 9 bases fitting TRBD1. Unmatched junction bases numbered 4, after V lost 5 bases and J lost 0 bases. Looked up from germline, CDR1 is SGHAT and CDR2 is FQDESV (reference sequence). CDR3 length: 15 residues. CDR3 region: CASSAGDRVNTEAFF. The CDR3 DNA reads TGTGCCAGCAGCGCAGGGGACAGGGTGAACACTGAAGCTTTCTTT.

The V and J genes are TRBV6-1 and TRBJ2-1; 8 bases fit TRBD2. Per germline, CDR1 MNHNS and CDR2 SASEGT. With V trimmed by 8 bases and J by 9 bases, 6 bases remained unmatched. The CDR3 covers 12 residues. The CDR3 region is CASQLAVGEQFF. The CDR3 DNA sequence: TGTGCCAGCCAACTAGCGGTGGGTGAGCAGTTCTTC.

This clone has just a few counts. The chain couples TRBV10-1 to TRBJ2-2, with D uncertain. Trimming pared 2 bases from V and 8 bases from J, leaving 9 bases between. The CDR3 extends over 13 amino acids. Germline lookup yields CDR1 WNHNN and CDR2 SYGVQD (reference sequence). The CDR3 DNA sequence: TGCGCCAGCAGTGAGCAGTACCGTGGGGAGCTGTTTTTT. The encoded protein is CASSEQYRGELFF.

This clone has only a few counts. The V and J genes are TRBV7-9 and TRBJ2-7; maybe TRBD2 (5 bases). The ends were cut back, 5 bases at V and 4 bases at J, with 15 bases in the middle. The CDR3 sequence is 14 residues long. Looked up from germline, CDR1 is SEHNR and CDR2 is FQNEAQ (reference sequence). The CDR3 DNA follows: TGTGCCAGCAGCGCGTCCGGAGGAGGATACGAGCAGTACTTC. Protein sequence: CASSASGGGYEQYF. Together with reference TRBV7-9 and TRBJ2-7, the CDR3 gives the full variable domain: DTGVSQNPRHKITKRGQNVTFRCDPISEHNRLYWYRQTLGQGPEFLTYFQNEAQLEKSRLLSDRFSAERPKGSFSTLEIQRTEQGDSAMYLCASSASGGGYEQYFGPGTRLTVT.

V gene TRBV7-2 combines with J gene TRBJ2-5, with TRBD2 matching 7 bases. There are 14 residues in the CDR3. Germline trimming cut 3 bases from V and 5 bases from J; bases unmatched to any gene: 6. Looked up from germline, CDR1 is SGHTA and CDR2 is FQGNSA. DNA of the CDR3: TGTGCCAGCAGCTTGGGACCAGCGGGGGAGACCCAGTACTTC. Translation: CASSLGPAGETQYF. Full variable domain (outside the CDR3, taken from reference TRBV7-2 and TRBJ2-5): GAGVSQSPSNKVTEKGKDVELRCDPISGHTALYWYRQSLGQGLEFLIYFQGNSAPDKSGLPSDRFSAERTGGSVSTLTIQRTQQEDSAVYLCASSLGPAGETQYFGPGTRLLVL.